One sample yielded the 5 T cell receptor beta chains listed below, sequenced in a study of blood T cells in healthy people across ages (dated by TCRdb to the mid-2010s). The library was prepared using 5' RACE. Sequenced using an Illumina HiSeq 2500. A second PCR of roughly 6 to 12 cycles was run with a J-beta primer mix and a sample-barcoded 5' primer. TCRdb reprocessing: public reads trimmed at Q25 with fastp, clones called with MiXCR, in-frame beta chains kept. CDR3 protein sequences are deduplicated, and each keeps its most common genes and DNA. Across this sample there are 780,000 or so distinct CDR3 sequences, with around a quarter seen only once. The ten largest clonotypes hold roughly 3.5% of the sample. These same records also appear under a second study, on T cells of mothers and their children.

Sequencing was done on a sample of blood. Every receptor here comes from a boy aged 5-17 years in good health.

V usage is TRBV15 and J usage is TRBJ2-5; no clear D gene. The CDR3 extends over 13 amino acids. Between the trimmed V and J ends, which lost 1 base and 1 base, there was a span of 4 bases. CDR1 and CDR2 from the germline V gene are LNHNV and YYDKDF (reference sequence). Here the CDR3 DNA reads TGTGCCACCAGCAGAGGCATCCAAGAGACCCAGTACTTC. It codes for CATSRGIQETQYF.

The chain recombines TRBV7-6 with TRBJ2-3; 8 bases align to TRBD1. The J segment lost 7 bases and the V segment lost 4 bases, leaving 16 bases of the junction unmatched. This CDR3 region has 17 residues. Looked up from germline, CDR1 is SGHVS and CDR2 is FNYEAQ. The CDR3 sequence: CASSSVKDRGREYTQYF. The CDR3 DNA reads TGTGCCAGCAGCTCGGTAAAAGACAGGGGACGAGAATATACGCAGTATTTT. The full variable domain, rest sourced from reference TRBV7-6 and TRBJ2-3, is GAGVSQSPRYKVTKRGQDVALRCDPISGHVSLYWYRQALGQGPEFLTYFNYEAQQDKSGLPNDRFSAERPEGSISTLTIQRTEQRDSAMYRCASSSVKDRGREYTQYFGPGTRLTVL.

The V gene is TRBV20-1, the J gene TRBJ2-5, with 8 bases fitting TRBD2. This CDR3 is 13 amino acids long. With 5 bases clipped from V and 2 bases from J, the junction kept 4 bases outside the gene matches. In germline, CDR1 is DFQATT, CDR2 SNEGSKA (reference sequence). CDR3 nucleotides: TGCAGTGCTGGGGGACTAGGGCAAGAGACCCAGTACTTC. Residues: CSAGGLGQETQYF.

The table lists this clonotype with a few counts. CDR3 coding DNA: TGCGCCAGCAGCCAAGAGGGAGCGGAAGCCTACGAGCAGTACTTC. Amino acids: CASSQEGAEAYEQYF. This sequence joins TRBV4-3 and TRBJ2-1; possibly TRBD2 for D (5 bases). The DNA matches TRBJ2-7 better at its end, which makes the J call doubtful. This CDR3 is built from 15 residues. Germline CDR1 reads LGHNA; CDR2 reads YSLEER.

The chain combines TRBV25-1 with TRBJ1-2, with D perhaps matching TRBD1 (5 bases). The CDR3 has 12 amino acids. Germline CDR1 reads MGHDK; CDR2 reads SYGVNS. Trimming stripped 8 bases from V and 8 bases from J, with 15 bases between. CDR3: CASGGGIKGYTF. The CDR3 DNA reads as TGTGCCAGCGGCGGGGGGATTAAAGGCTACACCTTC.